This TCR beta chain was obtained from a study of shared clonotypes between healthy human individuals. Each unsorted PBMC replicate got 300 ng genomic DNA, around 30,000 genomes. What was sequenced on ten immunoSEQ deep assay plates was unsorted PBMC DNA. Assay: immunoSEQ multiplex PCR; the TCRdb copy retains only in-frame clones and omits some. The data show about 480,000 clones, 75% to 80% seen once. After removal of 5 bases from V and 0 bases from J, the junction contained 11 bases not matched to a gene. The CDR3 is 17 residues long. Per the germline V gene, CDR1 is MDHEN and CDR2 is SYDVKM. Free of recent acute infections or vaccinations, the donors were healthy HIV-negative adults.

The gene calls are TRBV28 and TRBJ2-7; 9 positions agree with TRBD2. This receptor was obtained from a woman between 40 and 50 years old in good health. Some clones in this sample may be carry-over from other donors' samples. The sequencing input was PBMCs. CDR3 coding DNA: TGTGCCAGCAGTCGGGCAGGAGGCGGGAGGGCCTCCTACGAGCAGTACTTC. Translating it yields CASSRAGGGRASYEQYF.